The TCR beta chain described here comes from a study of cytomegalovirus exposure and HLA in healthy donors. Study results and limitations: Productive rates of about 87% or about 30% were seen for most TCR beta V segments in an earlier analysis. Trimming of TCR beta V- and J-genes showed a link, identified in a later analysis, to a missense DCLRE1C variant.

V shed 6 bases, J shed 8 bases, and the junction held 7 bases outside the gene matches. CDR1 is SNHLY and CDR2 is FYNNEI in the germline V gene. This CDR3 spans 13 amino acids. Amplification used 60 Vbeta primers and 13 Jbeta primers. Data came from immunoSEQ multiplex PCR; TCRdb stores just in-frame clones and leaves some out. There are approximately 200,000 clones in the sample; more than 60% occur only once, and 15% to 18% lies in the top ten. To note about this clone: The antigen is not known.

The sample comprised PBMCs. The receptor's source is a man aged 40-49 years in good health and CMV-seronegative. This rearrangement joins TRBV2 to TRBJ1-5; 7 bases match TRBD1. The CDR3 protein is CASRGQLRKPQHF. In DNA form, the CDR3 reads TGTGCCAGCAGGGGACAGTTAAGAAAGCCCCAGCATTTT.